One and the same sample provided the 18 T cell receptor beta chains below, sequenced in a study of blood T cell repertoires in COVID-19. Only in-frame clones appear in the TCRdb table, and some are missing; sequencing was by immunoSEQ multiplex PCR. The table lists 150,000 to 200,000 clones, approximately 80% of them singletons. Material: PBMCs or T cells enriched from blood (not recorded which). These receptor sequences come from a man over 45 who had recovered from COVID-19.

V is TRBV5-1 and J is TRBJ2-3; 10 bases align to TRBD2. From germline, CDR1 is SGHRS and CDR2 YFSETQ. There are 15 residues in the CDR3. V gave up 1 base and J gave up 1 base; unmatched junction bases: 0. The CDR3 here is CASSLTSGGTDTQYF. For the CDR3, the DNA is TGCGCCAGCAGCTTGACTAGCGGGGGCACAGATACGCAGTATTTT.

The chain joins TRBV5-1 to TRBJ2-1, with 12 bases that match TRBD2. The V gene end was trimmed by 2 bases and the J gene end by 4 bases; junction bases not matched to a gene: 1. The germline CDR1 and CDR2 sequences are SGHRS and YFSETQ. The CDR3 runs to 15 residues. CDR3: CASSFGTSGYNEQFF. Here the CDR3 DNA reads TGCGCCAGCAGCTTCGGGACTAGCGGGTACAATGAGCAGTTCTTC.

V is TRBV6-8 and J is TRBJ2-5; 9 bases are a match to TRBD2. Trimming cost V 6 bases and J 5 bases; bases outside gene matches: 16. The CDR3 has 17 amino acids. Germline V gene lookup returns CDR1 MNHGY and CDR2 SAAAGT. The CDR3 protein is CASRPARFSGGRETQYF. For the CDR3, the DNA is TGTGCCAGCAGGCCCGCGCGATTTAGCGGGGGCCGGGAGACCCAGTACTTC.

This clone is a singleton in its sample. The CDR3 loop is CASSFRGLVGDTQYF. In DNA form, the CDR3 reads TGTGCCAGCAGCTTCAGGGGGCTAGTCGGAGATACGCAGTATTTT. This sequence joins TRBV5-5 and TRBJ2-3; 8 bases are shared with TRBD1. Unmatched junction bases numbered 7, after V lost 2 bases and J lost 5 bases. Germline CDR1 SGHKS, CDR2 YYEKEE (reference sequence). The CDR3 is 15 amino acids.

This clone was seen a few times. V is TRBV21-1 and J is TRBJ1-2; the table's D call of TRBD1 was not tested on the DNA. TRBV21-1 is classified as a pseudogene. The CDR3 runs 14 residues. This chain's CDR3 is CASSKAQGSHGYTF. CDR3 DNA sequence: TGTGCCAGCAGCAAAGCTCAGGGCTCCCATGGCTACACCTTC.

The rearrangement links TRBV5-1 to TRBJ2-7; D perhaps matches TRBD1 (6 bases). Germline V lookup: CDR1 SGHRS, CDR2 YFSETQ. CDR3 size: 15 residues. Trimming stripped 0 bases from V and 6 bases from J, with 16 bases between. The CDR3 loop is CASSLVTQGMGEQYF. DNA for the CDR3: TGCGCCAGCAGCTTGGTAACTCAGGGGATGGGCGAGCAGTACTTC.

The CDR3 sequence is CASRGRDYGYTF. In DNA form, the CDR3 reads TGTGCCTCGCGCGGCAGGGACTATGGCTACACCTTC. The chain combines TRBV12-3 or TRBV12-4 with TRBJ1-2, with D tentatively TRBD1 (5 bases). Trimming stripped 11 bases from V and 3 bases from J, with 13 bases between. This CDR3 has 12 amino acids.

The chain recombines TRBV6-5 with TRBJ1-1, with D possibly being TRBD1 (6 bases). CDR3 length: 14 amino acids. The germline V gene has CDR1 MNHEY and CDR2 SVGAGI. V lost 2 bases, J lost 0 bases, and 7 bases lay in between. The CDR3 DNA follows: TGTGCCAGCAGTTACACAGGGATGAACACTGAAGCTTTCTTT. It encodes CASSYTGMNTEAFF.

The V and J genes are TRBV28 and TRBJ1-4, with TRBD1 matching over 9 bases. Germline-derived CDR1 and CDR2 are MDHEN and SYDVKM. V dropped 6 bases and J dropped 13; count of bases not matched to a gene: 6. The CDR3 length is 12 residues. DNA for the CDR3: TGTGCCAGCAGCTTAAACAGGGGGCTACTGTTTTTT. Encoded protein: CASSLNRGLLFF.

This chain joins TRBV6-6 and TRBJ2-7; 7 positions match TRBD1. V lost 6 bases to trimming and J lost 7 bases; unmatched junction nucleotides: 12. From germline, CDR1 is MNHNY and CDR2 SVGAGI (reference sequence). The CDR3 has 14 amino acids. CDR3 coding DNA: TGTGCCAGCAGGCCAACAGGGGCTTCGGGTGAGCAGTACTTC. Encoded protein: CASRPTGASGEQYF.

The V call is TRBV10-3, the J call TRBJ1-1, with a tentative D call TRBD1 (5 bases). This CDR3 comprises 13 residues. Trimming pared 4 bases from V and 4 bases from J, leaving 10 bases between. Germline-derived CDR1 and CDR2 are ENHRY and SYGVKD. The CDR3 DNA is TGTGCCATCAGTGGACAGTCGGCCACTGAAGCTTTCTTT. Protein product: CAISGQSATEAFF.

The rearrangement uses TRBV2 and TRBJ2-5; TRBD2 matches 9 bases. The junction had 6 bases not matched to a gene; V was cut back by 3 bases and J by 4 bases. Germline V gene data show CDR1 as SNHLY and CDR2 as FYNNEI. This CDR3 has 15 residues. The CDR3 DNA is TGTGCCAGCAGTGAGCGGGAGGGCGGAGGAGAGACCCAGTACTTC. As protein: CASSEREGGGETQYF.

The chain has TRBV11-2 and TRBJ2-5, with a tentative D call TRBD2 (7 bases). V dropped 3 bases and J dropped 4 bases, with 12 bases sitting between them. CDR3 length: 14 residues. Germline CDR1 and CDR2: SGHAT and FQNNGV. The chain's CDR3 is CASSLGGGGETQYF. The CDR3 DNA follows: TGTGCCAGCAGCTTGGGGGGCGGGGGAGAGACCCAGTACTTC.

This sequence joins TRBV6-5 and TRBJ2-1; 13 bases agree with TRBD2. The CDR3 contains 14 residues. From germline, CDR1 is MNHEY and CDR2 SVGAGI. The V segment lost 7 bases and the J segment 10 bases; nucleotides outside the gene matches: 7. CDR3 sequence (DNA): TGTGCCAGCACTTGGACTAGCGGGGGATACGAGCAGTTCTTC. This encodes CASTWTSGGYEQFF.

CDR3 region: CASSVGPDLLHRGRYNEQFF. The CDR3 DNA sequence: TGTGCCAGCAGCGTAGGTCCAGACCTCCTCCACAGGGGGAGGTACAATGAGCAGTTCTTC. V and J are TRBV9 and TRBJ2-1; 8 bases agree with TRBD1. The CDR3 consists of 20 residues. Trimming cost V 0 bases and J 4 bases; bases outside gene matches: 18. Germline V gives CDR1 SGDLS, CDR2 YYNGEE.

The chain couples TRBV4-2 to TRBJ1-1; the D is unclear. V was cut by 0 bases and J by 0 bases, with 8 bases left in between. Germline assignment: CDR1 LGHNA and CDR2 YNFKEQ. This CDR3 comprises 15 residues. CDR3 in DNA: TGTGCCAGCAGCCAAGAACAGCGGATGAACACTGAAGCTTTCTTT. This translates into CASSQEQRMNTEAFF.

The chain couples TRBV30 to TRBJ1-5; possibly TRBD1 for D (5 bases). CDR3 length: 13 amino acids. Germline CDR1 is GTSNPN and CDR2 is SVGIG (reference sequence). V dropped 2 bases and J dropped 5 bases, with 10 bases sitting between them. CDR3 in amino acids: CAWSFREHQPQHF. Written as DNA, the CDR3 is TGTGCCTGGAGTTTCAGGGAACATCAGCCCCAGCATTTT.

The chain is built from TRBV5-1 and TRBJ2-5, with D possibly matching TRBD1 (5 bases). The V gene's germline CDR1 is SGHRS and CDR2 YFSETQ. CDR3 length equals 16 residues. V gave up 1 base and J gave up 0 bases, with 13 bases separating them. CDR3 sequence: CASSLFQGINQETQYF. The CDR3 DNA reads as TGCGCCAGCAGCTTGTTCCAGGGAATCAACCAAGAGACCCAGTACTTC.